The source of this TCR beta chain is a study of blood T cell repertoires in COVID-19. Study-level information: COVID-19 samples from acute and convalescent phases originated in the United States, Italy and Spain. Sources were T cells, B-cell-depleted T cells, or PBMCs; the material itself was cDNA or gDNA.

How the authors handled the data: Nucleated cell counts were estimated from reference gene primer amplification. TCRdb's table, derived via immunoSEQ multiplex PCR, lists solely in-frame clones and lacks some. Clone size and the V and J calls come from that table; the DNA yielded D and trimming. The table has approximately 160,000 clones, roughly 80% seen once. Trimming shortened V by 0 bases and J by 7 bases, and 13 bases separated the two germline ends. The germline CDR1 and CDR2 sequences are LGHDT and YNNKEL (reference sequence). The length of the CDR3 is 14 residues. Sequencing input: peripheral blood. The TCR originated in a man between 65 and 85 years old with acute or convalescent COVID-19. The chain employs TRBV3-1 (or the pseudogene TRBV3-2) and TRBJ2-7; TRBD1 is a possible D gene (5 bases). CDR3 sequence reads: CASSQEFRAQEQYF. The CDR3 region has the DNA TGTGCCAGCAGCCAAGAGTTCAGGGCTCAGGAGCAGTACTTC.